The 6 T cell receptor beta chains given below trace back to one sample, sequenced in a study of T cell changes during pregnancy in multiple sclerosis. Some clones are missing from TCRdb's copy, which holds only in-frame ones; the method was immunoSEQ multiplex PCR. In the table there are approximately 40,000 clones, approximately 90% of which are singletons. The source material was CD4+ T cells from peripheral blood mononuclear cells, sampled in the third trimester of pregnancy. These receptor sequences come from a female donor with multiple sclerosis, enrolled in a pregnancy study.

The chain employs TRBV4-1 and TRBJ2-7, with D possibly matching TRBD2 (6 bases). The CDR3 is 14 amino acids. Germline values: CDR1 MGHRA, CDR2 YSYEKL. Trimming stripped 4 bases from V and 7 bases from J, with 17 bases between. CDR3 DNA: TGCGCCAGCAGCCGCCGGGAGAGAGAGGGAGAGCAGTACTTC. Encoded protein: CASSRREREGEQYF.

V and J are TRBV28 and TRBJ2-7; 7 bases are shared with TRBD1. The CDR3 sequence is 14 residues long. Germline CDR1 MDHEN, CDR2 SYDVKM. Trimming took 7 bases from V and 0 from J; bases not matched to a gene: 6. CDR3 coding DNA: TGTGCCAGCAAGGTGACAGGGAGCTCCTACGAGCAGTACTTC. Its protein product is CASKVTGSSYEQYF.

The CDR3 loop reads CASSPPGQPPSYEQYF. Written as DNA, the CDR3 is TGTGCCAGCAGCCCCCCGGGACAACCGCCCTCCTACGAGCAGTACTTC. This rearrangement joins TRBV28 to TRBJ2-7; perhaps TRBD1 as D (6 bases). This CDR3 is 16 amino acids long. V was pared by 6 bases and J by 0 bases, with 18 bases between. Germline CDR1 is MDHEN and CDR2 is SYDVKM.

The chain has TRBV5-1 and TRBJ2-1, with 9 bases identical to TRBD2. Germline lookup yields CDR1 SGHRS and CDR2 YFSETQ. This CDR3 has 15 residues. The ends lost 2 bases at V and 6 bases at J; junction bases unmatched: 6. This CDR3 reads CASSFPLAGSNEQFF. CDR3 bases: TGCGCCAGCAGCTTTCCCCTAGCGGGAAGCAATGAGCAGTTCTTC.

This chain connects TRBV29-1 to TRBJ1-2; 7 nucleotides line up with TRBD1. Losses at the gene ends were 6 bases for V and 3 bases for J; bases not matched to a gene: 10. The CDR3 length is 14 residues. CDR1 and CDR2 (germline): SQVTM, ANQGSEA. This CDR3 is CSVRTGEWDYGYTF. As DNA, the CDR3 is TGCAGCGTGAGAACAGGGGAATGGGACTATGGCTACACCTTC.

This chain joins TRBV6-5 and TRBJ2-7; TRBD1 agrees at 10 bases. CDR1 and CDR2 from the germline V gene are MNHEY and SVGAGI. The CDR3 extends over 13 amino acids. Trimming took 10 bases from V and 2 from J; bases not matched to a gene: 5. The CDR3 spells CATRDRGPYEQYF. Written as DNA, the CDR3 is TGTGCCACCAGGGACAGGGGCCCCTACGAGCAGTACTTC.